These 3 T cell receptor beta chains originate from one sample sequenced in a study of blood T cell repertoires in COVID-19. Data came from immunoSEQ multiplex PCR; TCRdb stores just in-frame clones and leaves some out. The data hold tens of thousands of clones, with approximately 84% observed a single time. The sequencing input was peripheral blood. The receptor source for this set is a human donor in a cohort sampled during active COVID-19.

The gene calls are TRBV6-5 and TRBJ2-3; 9 bases are shared with TRBD2. This CDR3 is 15 amino acids long. Germline V gene lookup returns CDR1 MNHEY and CDR2 SVGAGI. V lost 6 bases and J lost 3; bases outside the gene matches: 7. The CDR3 coding sequence is TGTGCCAGCAGGACACGGACTAGCGAAACAGATACGCAGTATTTT. Residues: CASRTRTSETDTQYF.

The V gene is TRBV27, the J gene TRBJ1-4, with 7 positions matching TRBD1. V shed 2 bases and J 3 bases; nucleotides not matched to a gene: 0. The length of the CDR3 is 14 residues. From germline, CDR1 is MNHEY and CDR2 SMNVEV (reference sequence). Here the CDR3 DNA reads TGTGCCAGCAGTTTACAGGGGGCTAATGAAAAACTGTTTTTT. It codes for CASSLQGANEKLFF.

This clone was seen once. The V and J genes are TRBV10-2 and TRBJ1-2, with D perhaps TRBD1 (5 bases). This CDR3 is 22 amino acids long. V lost 8 bases and J 4 bases, leaving 41 bases between the germline ends. In germline, CDR1 is WSHSY, CDR2 SAAADI. The CDR3 spells CASPTPYHPLSTDPTGPYGYTF. In nucleotides, the CDR3 is TGCGCCAGCCCCACCCCCTACCACCCACTATCGACAGATCCAACGGGTCCCTATGGCTACACCTTC.